This T cell receptor beta chain was identified in a study of glioma-infiltrating T cells after dendritic cell vaccination. Study overall: Between 2003 and 2012, patients got autologous tumor lysate-pulsed dendritic cell vaccines.

This table comes from immunoSEQ multiplex PCR, and its TCRdb copy is limited to in-frame clones, with some not included. The sample holds around 67,000 clones; 81% are singletons and the top ten take 7.9%. V lost 3 bases and J 2 bases, leaving 8 bases between the germline ends. CDR3 size: 12 residues. CDR1 is GTSNPN, CDR2 SVGIG, per germline (reference sequence). Fresh-frozen tumor tissue and more than two years of survival data were available for all. The genes are TRBV30 and TRBJ2-7; a weak D match, TRBD1 (6 bases). The sample in question was blood, obtained before dendritic cell vaccination. The sequence was collected from a human donor with glioblastoma. This CDR3 reads CAWSWTAYEQYF. The DNA for the CDR3 is TGTGCCTGGAGCTGGACAGCCTACGAGCAGTACTTC.